These 3 T cell receptor beta chains came from one sample sequenced in a study of cytomegalovirus exposure and HLA in healthy donors. PCR was performed using 60 Vbeta and 13 Jbeta primers. The data were produced by immunoSEQ multiplex PCR, yet TCRdb's version contains in-frame clones alone and is incomplete. The sample lists around 200,000 clones; roughly 80% were seen once. Source material: PBMCs. These receptors were obtained from a man in his forties in good health and CMV-seropositive.

The genes are TRBV19 and TRBJ1-4, with 8 bases aligning to TRBD1. Losses at the gene ends were 4 bases for V and 8 bases for J; bases not matched to a gene: 9. The V gene's germline CDR1 is LNHDA and CDR2 SQIVND (reference sequence). This CDR3 spans 15 amino acids. The CDR3: CASSTQGGFGEKLFF. The CDR3, as DNA: TGTGCCAGTAGTACACAGGGGGGATTCGGCGAAAAACTGTTTTTT.

The genes are TRBV6-6 and TRBJ2-1; 13 bases agree with TRBD2. The V gene end was trimmed by 8 bases and the J gene end by 5 bases; junction bases not matched to a gene: 3. From germline, CDR1 is MNHNY and CDR2 SVGAGI (reference sequence). This CDR3 spans 14 amino acids. The CDR3 DNA reads as TGTGCCAGCTCCGGGACTAGCGGGGACAATGAGCAGTTCTTC. It yields the protein CASSGTSGDNEQFF.

This rearrangement joins TRBV19 to TRBJ2-6; D gene ambiguous. The CDR3 has 13 residues. Between the trimmed V and J ends, which lost 5 bases and 4 bases, there was a span of 6 bases. The V gene's germline CDR1 is LNHDA and CDR2 SQIVND (reference sequence). As DNA, the CDR3 is TGTGCCAGTAGTCCCCTAGGGGCCAACGTCCTGACTTTC. Protein product: CASSPLGANVLTF.